The sequence of this T cell receptor beta chain was determined in a study of blood T cell repertoires in COVID-19. V lost 5 bases and J 1 base, leaving 8 bases between the germline ends. CDR1 is LNHNV and CDR2 is YYDKDF in the germline V gene (reference sequence). The CDR3 consists of 13 residues. Original handling: The assay estimated nucleated cells by amplifying reference gene primers. The repertoire was sequenced with immunoSEQ multiplex PCR; TCRdb's copy has only in-frame clones and lacks some. V and J calls and clone size are as listed in that table; D and trimming were resolved from the DNA. The table shows approximately 72,000 clones, with 85% occurring only once.

Sequences were obtained from peripheral blood. The V and J genes are TRBV15 and TRBJ2-5, with D possibly TRBD2 on 6 matching bases. The TCR originated in a woman of 80 years or more with active or convalescent COVID-19. The DNA for the CDR3 is TGTGCCACCAGCGGCGGGGCCCAAGAGACCCAGTACTTC. Its protein product is CATSGGAQETQYF. Variable domain in full (rest from reference TRBV15 and TRBJ2-5): DAMVIQNPRYQVTQFGKPVTLSCSQTLNHNVMYWYQQKSSQAPKLLFHYYDKDFNNEADTPDNFQSRRPNTSFCFLDIRSPGLGDTAMYLCATSGGAQETQYFGPGTRLLVL.